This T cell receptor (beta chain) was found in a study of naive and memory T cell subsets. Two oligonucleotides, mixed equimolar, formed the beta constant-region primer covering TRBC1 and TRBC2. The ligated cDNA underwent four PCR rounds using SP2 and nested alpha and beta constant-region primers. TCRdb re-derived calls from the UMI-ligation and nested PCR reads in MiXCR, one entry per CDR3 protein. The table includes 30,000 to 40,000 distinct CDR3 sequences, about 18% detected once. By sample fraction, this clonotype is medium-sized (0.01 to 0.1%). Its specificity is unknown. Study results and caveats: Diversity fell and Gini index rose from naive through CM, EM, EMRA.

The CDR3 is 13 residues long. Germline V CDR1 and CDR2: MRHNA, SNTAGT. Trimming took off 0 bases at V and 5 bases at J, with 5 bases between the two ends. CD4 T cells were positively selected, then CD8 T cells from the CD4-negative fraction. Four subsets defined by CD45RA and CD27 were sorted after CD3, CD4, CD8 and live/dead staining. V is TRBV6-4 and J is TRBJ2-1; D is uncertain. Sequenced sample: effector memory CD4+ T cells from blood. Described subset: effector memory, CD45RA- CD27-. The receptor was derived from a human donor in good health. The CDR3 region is CASSDSTHNEQFF. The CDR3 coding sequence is TGTGCCAGCAGTGACTCGACACACAATGAGCAGTTCTTC.